This TCR beta chain comes out of a study of blood T cells in healthy people across ages. Study conclusions and caveats: Possibly, changes in expanded clonotypes were confounded because donor CMV status was unknown. Without sorted subsets, naive and antigen-experienced compartments could not be conclusively compared.

Per-sample PBMC isolation yielded at least 6.5 million cells. Comment on this clonotype: The antigen is undetermined.

CDR1 is LNHNV, CDR2 YYDKDF, per germline (reference sequence). The CDR3 runs 12 residues. V lost 9 bases and J lost 1, with 10 bases in between. A sample-barcoded 5' primer and a J-beta primer mix were used in a second PCR of roughly 7 to 11 cycles. With 12 random nucleotides, a template-switch adaptor tagged each individual cDNA molecule. TCRdb re-called the 5' RACE reads through MiXCR, storing one row per CDR3 protein. This table has roughly 2 million distinct CDR3 sequences, less than 50% appearing once. The chain combines TRBV15 with TRBJ2-7; no clear D gene. The specimen was blood. The origin of this receptor is a woman in her 40s in good health. Written as DNA, the CDR3 is TGTGCCACGGGCGGATCGTCCTACGAGCAGTACTTC. This codes for CATGGSSYEQYF.